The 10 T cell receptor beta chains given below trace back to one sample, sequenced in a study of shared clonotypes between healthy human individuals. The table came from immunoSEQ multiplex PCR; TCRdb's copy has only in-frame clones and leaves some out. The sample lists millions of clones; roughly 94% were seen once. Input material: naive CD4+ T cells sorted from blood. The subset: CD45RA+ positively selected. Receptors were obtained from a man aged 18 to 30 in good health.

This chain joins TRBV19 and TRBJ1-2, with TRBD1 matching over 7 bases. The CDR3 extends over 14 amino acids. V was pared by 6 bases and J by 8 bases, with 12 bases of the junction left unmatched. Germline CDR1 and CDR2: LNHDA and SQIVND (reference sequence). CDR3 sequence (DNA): TGTGCCAGTAGGCCCCCGGGACAGTGGTGGGGCTACACCTTC. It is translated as CASRPPGQWWGYTF.

The CDR3 sequence: CASSYSVQIGDTQYF. As DNA, the CDR3 is TGTGCCAGCAGTTACTCGGTACAGATCGGAGATACGCAGTATTTT. The J gene is TRBJ2-3, the V gene TRBV6-6; no definite D call. Trimming took 0 bases from V and 5 from J, leaving 12 bases between them. Germline V gene sequence: CDR1 MNHNY, CDR2 SVGAGI (reference sequence). This CDR3 has 15 residues.

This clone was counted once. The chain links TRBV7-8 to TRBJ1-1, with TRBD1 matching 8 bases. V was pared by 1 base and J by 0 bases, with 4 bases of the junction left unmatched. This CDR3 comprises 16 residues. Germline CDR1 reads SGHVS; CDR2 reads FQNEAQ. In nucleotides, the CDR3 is TGTGCCAGCAGCTTAGGACAGGGGCTTATGAACACTGAAGCTTTCTTT. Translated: CASSLGQGLMNTEAFF.

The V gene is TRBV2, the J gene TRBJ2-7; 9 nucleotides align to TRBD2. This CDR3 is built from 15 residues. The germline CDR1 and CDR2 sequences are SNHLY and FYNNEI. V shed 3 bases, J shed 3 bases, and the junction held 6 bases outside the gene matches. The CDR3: CASSDRGLASYEQYF. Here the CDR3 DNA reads TGTGCCAGCAGTGATCGTGGACTAGCGAGCTACGAGCAGTACTTC.

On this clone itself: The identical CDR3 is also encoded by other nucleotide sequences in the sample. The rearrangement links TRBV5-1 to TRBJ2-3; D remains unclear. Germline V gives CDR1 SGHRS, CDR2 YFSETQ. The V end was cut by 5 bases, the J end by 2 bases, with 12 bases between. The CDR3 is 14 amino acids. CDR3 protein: CASSPQSPTDTQYF. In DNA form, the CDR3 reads TGCGCCAGCAGTCCCCAAAGCCCCACAGATACGCAGTATTTT.

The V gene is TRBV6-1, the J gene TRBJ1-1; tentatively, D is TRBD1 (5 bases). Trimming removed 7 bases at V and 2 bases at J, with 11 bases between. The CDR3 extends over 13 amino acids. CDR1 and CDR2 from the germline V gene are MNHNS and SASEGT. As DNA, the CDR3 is TGTGCCAGCACCCCGGGACTTAACACTGAAGCTTTCTTT. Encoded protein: CASTPGLNTEAFF.

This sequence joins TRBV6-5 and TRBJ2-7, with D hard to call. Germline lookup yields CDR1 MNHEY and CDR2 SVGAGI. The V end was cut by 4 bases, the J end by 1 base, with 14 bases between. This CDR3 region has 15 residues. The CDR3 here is CASSSPGRISYEQYF. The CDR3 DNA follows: TGTGCCAGCAGTTCTCCGGGCCGTATATCCTACGAGCAGTACTTC.

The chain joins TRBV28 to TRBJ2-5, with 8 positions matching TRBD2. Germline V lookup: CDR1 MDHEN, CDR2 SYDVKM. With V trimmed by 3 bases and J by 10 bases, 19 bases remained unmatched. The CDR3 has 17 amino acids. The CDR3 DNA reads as TGTGCCAGCAGTTTGGCCGGAGTCGCGGGGGGCGAGGCGGGCCAGTACTTC. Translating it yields CASSLAGVAGGEAGQYF. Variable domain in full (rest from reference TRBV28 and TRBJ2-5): DVKVTQSSRYLVKRTGEKVFLECVQDMDHENMFWYRQDPGLGLRLIYFSYDVKMKEKGDIPEGYSVSREKKERFSLILESASTNQTSMYLCASSLAGVAGGEAGQYFGPGTRLLVL.

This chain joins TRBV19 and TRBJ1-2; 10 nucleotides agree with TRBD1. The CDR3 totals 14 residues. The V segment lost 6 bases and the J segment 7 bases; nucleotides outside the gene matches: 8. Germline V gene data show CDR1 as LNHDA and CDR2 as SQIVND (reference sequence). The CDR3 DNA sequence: TGTGCCAGTAGGGGGGACAGGGGAACTATTGGCTACACCTTC. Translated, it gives CASRGDRGTIGYTF.

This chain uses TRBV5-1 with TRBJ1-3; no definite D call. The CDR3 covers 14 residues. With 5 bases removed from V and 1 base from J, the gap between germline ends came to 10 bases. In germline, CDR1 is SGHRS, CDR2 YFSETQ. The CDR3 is CASSSGISGNTIYF. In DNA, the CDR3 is TGCGCCAGCAGTTCTGGTATATCTGGAAACACCATATATTTT.